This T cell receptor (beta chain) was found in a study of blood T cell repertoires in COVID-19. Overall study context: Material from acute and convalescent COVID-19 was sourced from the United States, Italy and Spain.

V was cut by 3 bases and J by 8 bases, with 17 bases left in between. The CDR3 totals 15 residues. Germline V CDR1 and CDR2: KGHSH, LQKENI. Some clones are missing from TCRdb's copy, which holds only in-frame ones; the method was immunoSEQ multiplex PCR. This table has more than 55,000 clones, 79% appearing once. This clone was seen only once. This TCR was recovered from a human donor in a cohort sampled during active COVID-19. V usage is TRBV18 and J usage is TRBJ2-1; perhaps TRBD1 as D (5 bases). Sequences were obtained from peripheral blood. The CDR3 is CASSPSQGRSDEQFF. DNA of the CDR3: TGTGCCAGCTCACCCTCCCAGGGCCGTTCGGATGAGCAGTTCTTC.